Each of the 32 T cell receptor beta chains below was sequenced from the same sample in a study of blood T cell repertoires in COVID-19. Sequencing was performed with immunoSEQ multiplex PCR; in TCRdb, only in-frame clones are kept and a portion is missing. The sample consists of tens of thousands of clones, approximately 80% of them appearing once. What was sequenced was peripheral blood. The receptors were gathered from a woman older than 75 with acute or convalescent COVID-19.

The chain recombines TRBV30 with TRBJ1-1; the D gene is possibly TRBD1 (5 bases). The CDR3 has 12 residues. Trimming removed 5 bases at V and 1 base at J, with 8 bases between. Germline CDR1 and CDR2: GTSNPN and SVGIG (reference sequence). The CDR3 region has the DNA TGTGCCTGGGGACACTCGAACACTGAAGCTTTCTTT. This codes for CAWGHSNTEAFF.

The chain employs TRBV20-1 and TRBJ2-1; 13 bases agree with TRBD2. This CDR3 region has 15 residues. In germline, CDR1 is DFQATT, CDR2 SNEGSKA (reference sequence). V gave up 3 bases and J gave up 6 bases; unmatched junction bases: 5. This CDR3 reads CSASLGLAGVNEQFF. The CDR3 region has the DNA TGCAGTGCTAGTCTCGGACTAGCGGGAGTCAATGAGCAGTTCTTC.

The chain carries TRBV5-1 and TRBJ1-4, with unresolved D. Germline V gene sequence: CDR1 SGHRS, CDR2 YFSETQ. The germline V and J ends were trimmed by 6 bases and 2 bases, with 17 bases remaining between them. This CDR3 is built from 16 residues. The CDR3 coding sequence is TGCGCCAGCACGCTCAATCCAGGTGGGACTAATGAAAAACTGTTTTTT. Residues: CASTLNPGGTNEKLFF.

The chain is built from TRBV19 and TRBJ2-1; D unclear. CDR1 and CDR2 (germline): LNHDA, SQIVND (reference sequence). Deletions cut 5 bases from V and 2 bases from J, with 10 bases between. The length of the CDR3 is 14 residues. In nucleotides, the CDR3 is TGTGCCAGTAGTCTCGGCGGAACCTACAATGAGCAGTTCTTC. Its translation: CASSLGGTYNEQFF.

The chain uses TRBV29-1 and TRBJ1-1; D remains unclear. The CDR3 is made up of 13 amino acids. Trimming shortened V by 4 bases and J by 0 bases, and 9 bases separated the two germline ends. Germline V gene lookup returns CDR1 SQVTM and CDR2 ANQGSEA. The chain's CDR3 is CSVGKDMNTEAFF. CDR3 bases: TGCAGCGTTGGTAAAGACATGAACACTGAAGCTTTCTTT.

In DNA form, the CDR3 reads TGTGCCAGTAGTCCTAGCCACTCCTACGAGCAGTACTTC. The encoded protein is CASSPSHSYEQYF. The chain uses TRBV19 and TRBJ2-7, with a possible D match to TRBD2 (5 bases). The CDR3 has 13 residues. The germline V gene encodes CDR1 LNHDA and CDR2 SQIVND (reference sequence). V was cut by 5 bases and J by 0 bases, with 8 bases left in between.

The chain couples TRBV2 to TRBJ2-5; D might be TRBD2 (6 bases). CDR3 length: 16 amino acids. Germline CDR1 reads SNHLY; CDR2 reads FYNNEI. Trimming shortened V by 6 bases and J by 1 base, and 18 bases separated the two germline ends. The CDR3 coding sequence is TGTGCCAGCAGGGGCCCCTCGCGGGGATTCCAAGAGACCCAGTACTTC. It is translated as CASRGPSRGFQETQYF.

The CDR3 DNA is TGTGCCAGCAGTTACGGACAGAATCAGCCCCAGCATTTT. It yields the protein CASSYGQNQPQHF. The chain joins TRBV6-5 to TRBJ1-5, with D possibly being TRBD1 (6 bases). CDR1 and CDR2 from the germline V gene are MNHEY and SVGAGI. Trimming removed 2 bases from V and 4 bases from J, with 6 bases in between. The CDR3 covers 13 residues.

The chain has TRBV30 and TRBJ1-5, with D hard to call. CDR1 is GTSNPN, CDR2 SVGIG, per germline (reference sequence). The CDR3 has 16 amino acids. V was cut by 3 bases and J by 4 bases, with 19 bases left in between. For the CDR3, the DNA is TGTGCCTGGAGCGCCGGACTTGGGTTACAAAATCAGCCCCAGCATTTT. Translating gives CAWSAGLGLQNQPQHF.

The chain carries TRBV5-1 and TRBJ2-5, with TRBD2 matching 7 bases. The CDR3 consists of 14 residues. V lost 4 bases and J lost 2; bases outside the gene matches: 5. Germline V gene sequence: CDR1 SGHRS, CDR2 YFSETQ. The CDR3 sequence: CASSHTGGQETQYF. CDR3 sequence (DNA): TGCGCCAGCAGCCATACCGGGGGGCAAGAGACCCAGTACTTC. Based on the CDR3 plus reference TRBV5-1 and TRBJ2-5, the full variable domain is KAGVTQTPRYLIKTRGQQVTLSCSPISGHRSVSWYQQTPGQGLQFLFEYFSETQRNKGNFPGRFSGRQFSNSRSEMNVSTLELGDSALYLCASSHTGGQETQYFGPGTRLLVL.

The chain has TRBV11-2 and TRBJ1-3, with D perhaps TRBD1 (6 bases). This CDR3 is 16 amino acids long. Trimming removed 5 bases at V and 3 bases at J, with 17 bases between. Germline V gene sequence: CDR1 SGHAT, CDR2 FQNNGV. CDR3 amino acids: CASSRAQGRSGNTIYF. In DNA, the CDR3 is TGTGCCAGCAGCCGCGCACAGGGCAGAAGTGGAAACACCATATATTTT.

The chain employs TRBV7-2 and TRBJ2-5; weak D call: TRBD1 (5 bases). Trimming took 1 base from V and 0 from J, leaving 9 bases between them. The germline CDR1 and CDR2 sequences are SGHTA and FQGNSA. This CDR3 is built from 15 residues. Here the CDR3 reads CASSLGQTYQETQYF. The CDR3 region has the DNA TGTGCCAGCAGCTTAGGACAGACGTACCAAGAGACCCAGTACTTC.

The CDR3 here is CASSLGTGEAFF. Here the CDR3 DNA reads TGTGCCAGCAGCCTCGGGACAGGTGAAGCTTTCTTT. The J gene is TRBJ1-1, the V gene TRBV28; 8 bases align to TRBD1. V lost 6 bases and J lost 7; bases outside the gene matches: 4. CDR1 is MDHEN and CDR2 is SYDVKM in the germline V gene. The CDR3 sequence is 12 residues long. The variable domain in full, completed from reference TRBV28 and TRBJ1-1, reads DVKVTQSSRYLVKRTGEKVFLECVQDMDHENMFWYRQDPGLGLRLIYFSYDVKMKEKGDIPEGYSVSREKKERFSLILESASTNQTSMYLCASSLGTGEAFFGQGTRLTVV.

This clone was recorded once. The V call is TRBV7-8, the J call TRBJ2-5; 9 nucleotides align to TRBD1. Per the germline V gene, CDR1 is SGHVS and CDR2 is FQNEAQ. V shed 5 bases and J 4 bases; nucleotides not matched to a gene: 8. The CDR3 runs to 15 residues. The CDR3 reads CASSNRQGGSETQYF. CDR3 sequence (DNA): TGTGCCAGCAGCAACCGACAGGGGGGTTCAGAGACCCAGTACTTC. Filled out from reference TRBV7-8 and TRBJ2-5, the complete variable domain reads GAGVSQSPRYKVAKRGQDVALRCDPISGHVSLFWYQQALGQGPEFLTYFQNEAQLDKSGLPSDRFFAERPEGSVSTLKIQRTQQEDSAVYLCASSNRQGGSETQYFGPGTRLLVL.

The genes are TRBV10-3 and TRBJ2-6, with a tentative D call TRBD1 (5 bases). Trimming cost V 10 bases and J 4 bases, with 11 bases left between them. In germline, CDR1 is ENHRY, CDR2 SYGVKD. The CDR3 totals 13 residues. CDR3 in amino acids: CATLGAGANVLTF. As DNA, the CDR3 is TGTGCCACCTTAGGGGCCGGGGCCAACGTCCTGACTTTC.

The chain uses TRBV28 and TRBJ1-2; D might be TRBD1 (5 bases). The CDR3 is 13 residues long. The germline gives CDR1 MDHEN, CDR2 SYDVKM. V was cut by 3 bases and J by 4 bases, with 9 bases left in between. CDR3 protein: CASSFHRSYGYTF. In DNA, the CDR3 is TGTGCCAGCAGTTTCCACAGGTCCTATGGCTACACCTTC.

This clone was found once. V gene TRBV18 combines with J gene TRBJ2-6; no definite D call. Trimming removed 1 base from V and 0 bases from J, with 7 bases in between. CDR1 and CDR2 from the germline V gene are KGHSH and LQKENI. The CDR3 length is 16 residues. DNA for the CDR3: TGTGCCAGCTCACCACAACAAAGCTCTGGGGCCAACGTCCTGACTTTC. Amino acids: CASSPQQSSGANVLTF.

This sequence joins TRBV19 and TRBJ1-2, with 7 bases lining up with TRBD1. V lost 6 bases, J lost 8 bases, and 6 bases stayed unmatched. From germline, CDR1 is LNHDA and CDR2 SQIVND (reference sequence). The CDR3 consists of 12 residues. Here the CDR3 reads CASSNDRDGYTF. The CDR3 DNA sequence: TGTGCCAGTAGCAACGACAGGGACGGCTACACCTTC. The entire variable domain, with the rest obtained from reference TRBV19 and TRBJ1-2, is as follows: DGGITQSPKYLFRKEGQNVTLSCEQNLNHDAMYWYRQDPGQGLRLIYYSQIVNDFQKGDIAEGYSVSREKKESFPLTVTSAQKNPTAFYLCASSNDRDGYTFGSGTRLTVV.

The rearrangement links TRBV9 to TRBJ1-6; 10 bases line up with TRBD1. The germline V gene encodes CDR1 SGDLS and CDR2 YYNGEE. The V gene end was trimmed by 4 bases and the J gene end by 11 bases; junction bases not matched to a gene: 9. This CDR3 contains 15 residues. The CDR3 loop is CASSPFDRGQTPLHF. The CDR3 coding sequence is TGTGCCAGCAGCCCATTTGACAGGGGGCAGACACCCCTCCACTTT.

With respect to this clone: Lacking the conserved final phenylalanine or tryptophan, this CDR3 likely reflects a read error. The DNA is omitted, as the CDR3 cannot be located on it reliably, and the CDR3 follows TCRdb's listing. CDR3 residues: CASSQDRRVSG. The V gene is TRBV3-1 (or the pseudogene TRBV3-2), the J gene TRBJ2-7; the D call of TRBD2 is as the table states it, not checked on the DNA. CDR1 and CDR2 (germline): LGHDT, YNNKEL (reference sequence). Both ends counted, the CDR3 spans 11 residues.

This clone has a single count. The chain is built from TRBV5-1 and TRBJ2-3, with 9 nucleotides matching TRBD1. The CDR3 consists of 18 residues. With V trimmed by 2 bases and J by 0 bases, 10 bases remained unmatched. Looked up from germline, CDR1 is SGHRS and CDR2 is YFSETQ. In nucleotides, the CDR3 is TGCGCCAGCAGCTTTCACCGGGACAGGGAGGTTAGCACAGATACGCAGTATTTT. Amino acids: CASSFHRDREVSTDTQYF.

The genes are TRBV27 and TRBJ2-3, with D perhaps TRBD2 (5 bases). The V and J ends lost 6 bases and 2 bases respectively, with 21 bases between them. This CDR3 comprises 17 residues. Germline assignment: CDR1 MNHEY and CDR2 SMNVEV (reference sequence). CDR3 amino acids: CASSPLLALKITDTQYF. The CDR3 DNA sequence: TGTGCCAGCAGCCCTCTGCTAGCCCTTAAGATCACAGATACGCAGTATTTT.

The rearrangement joins TRBV28 to TRBJ2-7, with D possibly TRBD2 on 6 matching bases. CDR3 size: 14 residues. Per the germline V gene, CDR1 is MDHEN and CDR2 is SYDVKM. The V gene lost 6 bases and the J gene lost 5 bases, with 17 bases spanning the gap. The CDR3 bases are TGTGCCAGCAGAAATTATGGAGGGGTCCACGAGCAGTACTTC. Translated: CASRNYGGVHEQYF.

This sequence joins TRBV9 and TRBJ2-2; D gene unclear. Germline-derived CDR1 and CDR2 are SGDLS and YYNGEE. The CDR3 runs 15 residues. The V gene lost 1 base and the J gene lost 4 bases, with 11 bases spanning the gap. The CDR3 DNA reads as TGTGCCAGCAGCGTATTCCCCTTTATCACCGGGGAGCTGTTTTTT. Translating gives CASSVFPFITGELFF.

The chain recombines TRBV28 with TRBJ1-1; 8 positions match TRBD1. V trimming: 7 bases; J trimming: 4 bases; junction bases outside the gene matches: 8. There are 14 residues in the CDR3. CDR1 is MDHEN, CDR2 SYDVKM, per germline. The CDR3: CASTLDRVVTEAFF. CDR3 coding DNA: TGTGCCAGCACCCTGGACAGGGTGGTCACTGAAGCTTTCTTT.

The rearrangement joins TRBV5-6 to TRBJ1-5, with no clear D. With 2 bases removed from V and 3 bases from J, the gap between germline ends came to 9 bases. Looked up from germline, CDR1 is SGHDT and CDR2 is YYEEEE. The CDR3 extends over 14 amino acids. CDR3 DNA: TGTGCCAGCAGCTTAAGAAGCCTCAATCAGCCCCAGCATTTT. Amino acids: CASSLRSLNQPQHF.

The chain employs TRBV7-9 and TRBJ1-5; D unclear. The CDR3 consists of 14 residues. In germline, CDR1 is SEHNR, CDR2 FQNEAQ (reference sequence). V lost 0 bases and J lost 4, with 7 bases in between. In nucleotides, the CDR3 is TGTGCCAGCAGCTTAGCACAAGAAAATCAGCCCCAGCATTTT. It codes for CASSLAQENQPQHF.

This clone has only a few counts. V usage is TRBV19 and J usage is TRBJ2-5; TRBD2 matches 12 bases. The CDR3 extends over 15 amino acids. Germline V gives CDR1 LNHDA, CDR2 SQIVND (reference sequence). J was trimmed by 4 bases and V by 3 bases; bases with no gene match: 3. The CDR3 loop is CASSMTSGSGETQYF. In DNA form, the CDR3 reads TGTGCCAGTAGTATGACTAGCGGGAGTGGAGAGACCCAGTACTTC.

The chain couples TRBV5-1 to TRBJ2-1; 13 bases line up with TRBD2. The CDR3 sequence is 15 residues long. CDR1 SGHRS and CDR2 YFSETQ come from the germline V gene. V dropped 3 bases and J dropped 12; count of bases not matched to a gene: 9. In nucleotides, the CDR3 is TGCGCCAGCAGCTCGGGACTAGCGGGACCGGGGGCGCAGTTCTTC. This encodes CASSSGLAGPGAQFF.

The genes are TRBV5-1 and TRBJ1-4; D is ambiguous. Germline loops: CDR1 SGHRS, CDR2 YFSETQ. CDR3 length: 13 amino acids. The ends were cut back, 0 bases at V and 12 bases at J, with 12 bases in the middle. This CDR3 reads CASSLDGVSELFF. CDR3 DNA sequence: TGCGCCAGCAGCTTGGACGGGGTCTCGGAACTGTTTTTT.

The V gene is TRBV5-1, the J gene TRBJ2-5; D perhaps matches TRBD1 (6 bases). Germline-derived CDR1 and CDR2 are SGHRS and YFSETQ. The CDR3 sequence is 16 residues long. V was pared by 3 bases and J by 5 bases, with 20 bases between. Written as DNA, the CDR3 is TGCGCCAGCAGCTCGGGGTCCCAGGGGTTCGAGGAGACCCAGTACTTC. This translates into CASSSGSQGFEETQYF.

The chain joins TRBV11-3 to TRBJ2-5; TRBD2 matches at 9 bases. This CDR3 comprises 18 residues. Per the germline V gene, CDR1 is SGHNT and CDR2 is YENEEA. After removal of 1 base from V and 2 bases from J, the junction contained 11 bases not matched to a gene. For the CDR3, the DNA is TGTGCCAGCAGCTTAGGGAGGCACAGCGGGGGGTATCAAGAGACCCAGTACTTC. Amino acid sequence: CASSLGRHSGGYQETQYF.